This T cell receptor (beta chain) came from a study of Ad26.COV2.S vaccination and SARS-CoV-2 variants. Study-level background: Among those in the COV1001 Ad26.COV2.S trial arm was the donor.

From germline, CDR1 is MNHEY and CDR2 SVGAGI. The V gene lost 6 bases and the J gene lost 1 base, with 13 bases spanning the gap. This CDR3 is built from 14 residues. Libraries were prepared by immunoSEQ multiplex PCR; TCRdb keeps only in-frame clonotypes and omits some of them. The table has about 440,000 clones, 90% seen once. As for this clone: Its matching antigen is unknown.

Treatment indicated: roughly 20 received Ad26.COV2.S at low or high dose, single or two shots; a few received placebo; per-sample allocation not given. Each sample was drawn 63 days after the first injection (of vaccine or placebo). Built on an Ad26 vector, the vaccine expressed Wuhan-strain SARS-CoV-2 spike. Study-level results: Substantial post-vaccination breadth of spike-specific CD8+ and CD4+ T cell responses was reported. Analytic work on TCR breadth and depth might have understated the full extent of total T cell responses.

The chain couples TRBV6-5 to TRBJ2-7; D gene uncertain. The source is a person between 18 and 65 years old who received the Ad26.COV2.S COVID-19 vaccine or a placebo. This material consisted of peripheral blood, taken in a trial of Ad26.COV2.S vaccine versus placebo. CDR3 bases: TGTGCCAGCAGGCCGCCGGGCTCATCCTACGAGCAGTACTTC. Amino acids: CASRPPGSSYEQYF.